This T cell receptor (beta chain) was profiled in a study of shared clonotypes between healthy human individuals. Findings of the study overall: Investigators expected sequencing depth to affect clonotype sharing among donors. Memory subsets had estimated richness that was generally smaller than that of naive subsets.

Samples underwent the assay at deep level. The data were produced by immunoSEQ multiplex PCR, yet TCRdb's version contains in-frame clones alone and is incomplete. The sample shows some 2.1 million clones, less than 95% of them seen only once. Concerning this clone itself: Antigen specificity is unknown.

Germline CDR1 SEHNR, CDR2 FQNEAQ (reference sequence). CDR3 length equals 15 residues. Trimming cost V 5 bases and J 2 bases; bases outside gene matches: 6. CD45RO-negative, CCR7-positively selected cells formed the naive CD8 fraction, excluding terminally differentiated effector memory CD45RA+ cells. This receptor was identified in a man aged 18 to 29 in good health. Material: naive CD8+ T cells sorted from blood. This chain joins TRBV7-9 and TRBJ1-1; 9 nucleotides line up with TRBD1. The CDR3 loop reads CASSAGTGPNTEAFF. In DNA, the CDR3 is TGTGCCAGCAGCGCGGGGACAGGGCCCAACACTGAAGCTTTCTTT.